This T cell receptor (beta chain) was captured by sequencing in a study of cytomegalovirus exposure and HLA in healthy donors. Regarding the study as a whole: Overall, approximately 150 TCR beta chains were annotated as cytomegalovirus-associated. Accounts indicate the classifier identified cytomegalovirus status with strong specificity and sensitivity.

An approximately 130-subject validation cohort, separate from the 666-subject first cohort, supplied the donors. V was trimmed by 8 bases and J by 4 bases, leaving 23 bases between them. The CDR3 length is 15 residues. The germline CDR1 and CDR2 sequences are GTSNPN and SVGIG (reference sequence). This clone was seen more than once but under ten times. Its matching antigen is unknown. The protocol was immunoSEQ multiplex PCR, while the TCRdb copy is restricted to in-frame clones and leaves out a portion. Of 150,000 to 200,000 clones detected, about 89% appear once; the ten largest clones hold about 2.9%.

This sequence originates from a woman younger than 35 in good health and CMV-seropositive. This chain uses TRBV30 with TRBJ1-2; no reliable D call. Specimen: PBMCs. The CDR3 DNA sequence: TGTGCCCGGGAGGGTAGGCGGGTAGACACCTATGGCTACACCTTC. As protein: CAREGRRVDTYGYTF. The variable domain in full, completed from reference TRBV30 and TRBJ1-2, reads SQTIHQWPATLVQPVGSPLSLECTVEGTSNPNLYWYRQAAGRGLQLLFYSVGIGQISSEVPQNLSASRPQDRQFILSSKKLLLSDSGFYLCAREGRRVDTYGYTFGSGTRLTVV.